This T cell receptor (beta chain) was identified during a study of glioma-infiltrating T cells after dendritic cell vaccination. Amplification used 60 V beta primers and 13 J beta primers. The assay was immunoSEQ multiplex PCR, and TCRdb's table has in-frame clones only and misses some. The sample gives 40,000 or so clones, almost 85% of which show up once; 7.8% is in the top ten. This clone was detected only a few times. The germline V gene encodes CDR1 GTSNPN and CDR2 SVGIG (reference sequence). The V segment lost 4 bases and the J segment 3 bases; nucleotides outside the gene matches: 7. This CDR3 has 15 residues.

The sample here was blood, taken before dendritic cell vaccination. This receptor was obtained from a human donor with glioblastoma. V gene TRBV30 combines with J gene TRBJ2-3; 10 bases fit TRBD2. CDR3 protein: CAWTPGLAVTDTQYF. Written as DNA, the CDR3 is TGTGCCTGGACCCCCGGACTAGCGGTTACAGATACGCAGTATTTT.